This TCR beta chain was identified in a study of regulatory T cells in long-lasting Graves disease. Time point of the sample: persistent/refractory GD, antithyroid drugs over 5 years with positive TRAb. The TCR library was prepared using RNA isolated from PBMCs. Trimming pared 5 bases from V and 4 bases from J, leaving 26 bases between. From germline, CDR1 is MDHEN and CDR2 SYDVKM. This CDR3 is built from 19 residues. Arm-PCR of CDR3 regions and iRepertoire HTBI primers were the basis on which TCR beta libraries were built. TCRdb re-called the multiplex PCR reads through MiXCR, storing one row per CDR3 protein. The sample holds about 470,000 distinct CDR3 sequences; 20% to 25% are singletons and the top ten take about 7%.

The TCR was taken from a female donor with Graves disease. The rearrangement links TRBV28 to TRBJ2-2; TRBD2 might be the D (5 bases). The specimen comprised peripheral blood mononuclear cells (PBMCs), sampled when the disease was refractory, from a patient treated with antithyroid drugs. This CDR3 reads CASSLALGGTLFITGELFF. The DNA for the CDR3 is TGTGCCAGCAGTCTAGCTCTGGGCGGCACCTTATTTATCACCGGGGAGCTGTTTTTT.